This TCR beta chain was found in a study of graft-versus-host responses after intestinal transplantation. Marrow collected post-transplant originated from the posterior iliac crest or another site. With respect to this clone: Its antigen is still unknown.

Study-level findings and limits: GvH clones were identified in recipient marrow, with some first appearing in ileum or blood.

Germline values: CDR1 SGHVS, CDR2 FNYEAQ. There are 17 residues in the CDR3. Losses at the gene ends were 3 bases for V and 5 bases for J; bases not matched to a gene: 9. Here immunoSEQ multiplex PCR was the method, and the copy in TCRdb shows in-frame clones only, minus some. The repertoire includes tens of thousands of clones, just under 95% of them detected once, and 6.5% to 8.5% sits in the top ten. The sequence was obtained from a human patient who received an intestinal transplant, so some T cells may come from the graft donor. The material was bone marrow, obtained around 720 days after intestinal transplantation. This chain uses TRBV7-6 with TRBJ2-7, with TRBD2 matching over 14 bases. In nucleotides, the CDR3 is TGTGCCAGCAGCTTGGGACTAGCGGGAGCCGTCGGGGACGAGCAGTACTTC. Its translation is CASSLGLAGAVGDEQYF.